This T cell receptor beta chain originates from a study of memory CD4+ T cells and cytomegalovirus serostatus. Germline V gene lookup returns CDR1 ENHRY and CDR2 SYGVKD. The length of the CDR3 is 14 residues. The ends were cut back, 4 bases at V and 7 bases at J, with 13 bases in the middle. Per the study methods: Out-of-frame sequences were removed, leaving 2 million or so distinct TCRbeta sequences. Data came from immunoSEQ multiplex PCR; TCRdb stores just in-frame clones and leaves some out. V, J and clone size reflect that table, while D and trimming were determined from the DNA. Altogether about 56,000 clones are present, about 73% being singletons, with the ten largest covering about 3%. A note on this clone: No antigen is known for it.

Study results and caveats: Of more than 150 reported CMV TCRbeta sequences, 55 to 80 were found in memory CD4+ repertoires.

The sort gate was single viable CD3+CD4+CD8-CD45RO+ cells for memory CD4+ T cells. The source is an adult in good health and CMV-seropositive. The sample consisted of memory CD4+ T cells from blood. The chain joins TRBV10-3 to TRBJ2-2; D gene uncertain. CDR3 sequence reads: CAISGPDSGGELFF. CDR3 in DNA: TGTGCCATCAGTGGGCCCGACTCTGGCGGGGAGCTGTTTTTT.